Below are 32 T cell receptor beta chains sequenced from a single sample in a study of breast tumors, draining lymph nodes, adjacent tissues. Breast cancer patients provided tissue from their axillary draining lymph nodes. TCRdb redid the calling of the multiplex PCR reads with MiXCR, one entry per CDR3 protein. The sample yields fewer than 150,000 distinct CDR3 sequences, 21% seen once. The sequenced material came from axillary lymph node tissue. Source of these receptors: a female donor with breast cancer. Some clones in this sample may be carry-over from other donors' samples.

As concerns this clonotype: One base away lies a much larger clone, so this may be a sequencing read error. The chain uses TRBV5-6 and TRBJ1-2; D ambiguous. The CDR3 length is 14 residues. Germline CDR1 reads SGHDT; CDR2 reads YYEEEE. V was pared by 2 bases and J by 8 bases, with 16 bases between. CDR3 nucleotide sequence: TGTGCCAGCAGCTTTTTCCAGAGATTGGAAGGCTACACCTTC. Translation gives CASSFFQRLEGYTF.

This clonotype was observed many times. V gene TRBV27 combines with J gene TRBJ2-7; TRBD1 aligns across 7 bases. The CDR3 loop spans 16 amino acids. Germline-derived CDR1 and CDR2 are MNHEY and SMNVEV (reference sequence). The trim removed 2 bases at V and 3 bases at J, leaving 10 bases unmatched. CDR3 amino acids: CASSLPNRGPNYEQYF. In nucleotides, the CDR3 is TGTGCCAGCAGTTTACCCAACAGGGGCCCCAACTACGAGCAGTACTTC.

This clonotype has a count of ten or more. The CDR3 DNA reads as TGTGCCAGCAGCCAAGGCTTAACCAGCTCCTACAATGAGCAGTTCTTC. Encoded protein: CASSQGLTSSYNEQFF. The chain couples TRBV3-1 to TRBJ2-1, with D unclear. Trimming took off 1 base at V and 0 bases at J, with 10 bases between the two ends. CDR1 is LGHDT, CDR2 YNNKEL, per germline (reference sequence). The CDR3 covers 16 residues.

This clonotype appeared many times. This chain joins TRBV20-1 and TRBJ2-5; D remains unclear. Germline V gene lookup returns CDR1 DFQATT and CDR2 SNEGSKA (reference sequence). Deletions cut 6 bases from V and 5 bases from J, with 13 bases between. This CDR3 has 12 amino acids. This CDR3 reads CSATDDLETQYF. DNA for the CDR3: TGCAGTGCCACCGACGATCTGGAGACCCAGTACTTC.

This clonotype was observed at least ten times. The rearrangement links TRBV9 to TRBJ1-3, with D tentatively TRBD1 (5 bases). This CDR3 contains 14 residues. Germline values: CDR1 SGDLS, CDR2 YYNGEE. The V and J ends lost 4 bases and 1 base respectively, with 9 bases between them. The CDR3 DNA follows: TGTGCCAGCAGCTCTAAGGGGTCTGGAAACACCATATATTTT. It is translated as CASSSKGSGNTIYF.

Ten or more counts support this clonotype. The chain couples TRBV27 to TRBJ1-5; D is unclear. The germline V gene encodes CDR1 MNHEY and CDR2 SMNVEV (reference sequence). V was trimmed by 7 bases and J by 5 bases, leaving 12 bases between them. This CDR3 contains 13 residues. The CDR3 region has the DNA TGTGCCAGCACCGCTCTAGGGTATCAGCCCCAGCATTTT. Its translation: CASTALGYQPQHF.

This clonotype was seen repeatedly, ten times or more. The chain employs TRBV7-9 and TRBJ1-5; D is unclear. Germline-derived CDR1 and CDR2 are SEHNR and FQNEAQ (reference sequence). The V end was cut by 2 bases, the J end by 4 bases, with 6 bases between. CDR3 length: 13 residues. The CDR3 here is CASSLRVNQPQHF. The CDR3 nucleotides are TGTGCCAGCAGCTTACGGGTGAATCAGCCCCAGCATTTT.

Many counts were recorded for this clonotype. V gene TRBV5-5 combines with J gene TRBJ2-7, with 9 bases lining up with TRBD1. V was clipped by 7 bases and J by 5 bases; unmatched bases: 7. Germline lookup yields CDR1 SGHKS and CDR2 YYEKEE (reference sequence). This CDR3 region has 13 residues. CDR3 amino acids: CASETGGLNEQYF. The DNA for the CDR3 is TGTGCCAGCGAGACAGGGGGATTAAACGAGCAGTACTTC.

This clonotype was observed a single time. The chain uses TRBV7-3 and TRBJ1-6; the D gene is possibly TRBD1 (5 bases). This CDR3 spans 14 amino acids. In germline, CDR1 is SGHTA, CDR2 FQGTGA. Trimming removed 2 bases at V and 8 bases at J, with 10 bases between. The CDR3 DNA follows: TGTGCCAGCAGCTTAGGGGGATCGGATTCACCCCTCCACTTT. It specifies CASSLGGSDSPLHF.

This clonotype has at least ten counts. Here the CDR3 reads CASSEGLFYEQYF. The CDR3 bases are TGTGCCAGCAGTGAAGGACTGTTCTACGAGCAGTACTTC. The rearrangement uses TRBV6-1 and TRBJ2-7; D call uncertain. The CDR3 sequence is 13 residues long. V was clipped by 1 base and J by 3 bases, with 7 bases between them. Germline-derived CDR1 and CDR2 are MNHNS and SASEGT.

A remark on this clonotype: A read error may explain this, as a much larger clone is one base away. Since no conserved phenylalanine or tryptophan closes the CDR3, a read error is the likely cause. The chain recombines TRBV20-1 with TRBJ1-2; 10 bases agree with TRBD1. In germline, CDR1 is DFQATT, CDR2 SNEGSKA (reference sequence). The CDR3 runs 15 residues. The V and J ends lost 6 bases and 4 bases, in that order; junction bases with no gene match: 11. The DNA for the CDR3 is TGCAGTGCGCCGAGACAGGGGGCAATGTCCTATGGCTACACCCTC. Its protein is CSAPRQGAMSYGYTL.

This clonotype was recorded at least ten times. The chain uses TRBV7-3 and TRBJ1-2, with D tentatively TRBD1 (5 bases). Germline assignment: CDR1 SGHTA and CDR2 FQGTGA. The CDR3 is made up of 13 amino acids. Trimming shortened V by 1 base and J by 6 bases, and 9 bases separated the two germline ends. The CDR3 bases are TGTGCCAGCAGCTTAAATGGGGACCATGGCTACACCTTC. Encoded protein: CASSLNGDHGYTF.

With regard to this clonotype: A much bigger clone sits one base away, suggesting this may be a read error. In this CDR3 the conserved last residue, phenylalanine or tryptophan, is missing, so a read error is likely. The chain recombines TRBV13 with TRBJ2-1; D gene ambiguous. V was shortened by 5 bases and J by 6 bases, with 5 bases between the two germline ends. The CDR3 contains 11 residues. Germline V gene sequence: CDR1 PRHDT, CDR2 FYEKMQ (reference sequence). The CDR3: CASSTSNEQFL. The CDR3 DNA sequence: TGTGCCAGCAGCACCAGCAATGAGCAGTTCCTC.

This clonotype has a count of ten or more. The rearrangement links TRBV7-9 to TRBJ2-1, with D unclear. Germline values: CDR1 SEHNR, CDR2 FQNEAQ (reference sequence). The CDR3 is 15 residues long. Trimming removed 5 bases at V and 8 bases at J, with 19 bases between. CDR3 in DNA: TGTGCCAGCAGCCCCCGAGCGTCCGTGGTCGATGAGCAGTTCTTC. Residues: CASSPRASVVDEQFF. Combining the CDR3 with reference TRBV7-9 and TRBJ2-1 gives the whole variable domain DTGVSQNPRHKITKRGQNVTFRCDPISEHNRLYWYRQTLGQGPEFLTYFQNEAQLEKSRLLSDRFSAERPKGSFSTLEIQRTEQGDSAMYLCASSPRASVVDEQFFGPGTRLTVL.

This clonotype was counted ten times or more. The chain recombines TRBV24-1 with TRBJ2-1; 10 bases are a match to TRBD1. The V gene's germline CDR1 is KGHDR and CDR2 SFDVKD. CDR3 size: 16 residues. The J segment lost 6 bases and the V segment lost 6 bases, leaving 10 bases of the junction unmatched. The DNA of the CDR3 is TGTGCCACCAGTAAGGCCGGGACAGGGGCCTCCAATGAGCAGTTCTTC. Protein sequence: CATSKAGTGASNEQFF.

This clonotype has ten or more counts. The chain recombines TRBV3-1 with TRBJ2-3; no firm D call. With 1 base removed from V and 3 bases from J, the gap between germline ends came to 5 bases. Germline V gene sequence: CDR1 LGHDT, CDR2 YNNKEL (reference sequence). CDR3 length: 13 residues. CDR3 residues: CASSQVETDTQYF. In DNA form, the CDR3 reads TGTGCCAGCAGCCAAGTCGAGACAGATACGCAGTATTTT.

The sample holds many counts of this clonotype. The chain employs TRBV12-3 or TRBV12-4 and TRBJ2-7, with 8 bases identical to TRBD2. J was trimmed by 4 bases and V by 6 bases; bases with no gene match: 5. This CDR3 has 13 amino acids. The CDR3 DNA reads TGTGCCAGCAGGGTAGGCGGGGGGTACGAGCAGTACTTC. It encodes CASRVGGGYEQYF.

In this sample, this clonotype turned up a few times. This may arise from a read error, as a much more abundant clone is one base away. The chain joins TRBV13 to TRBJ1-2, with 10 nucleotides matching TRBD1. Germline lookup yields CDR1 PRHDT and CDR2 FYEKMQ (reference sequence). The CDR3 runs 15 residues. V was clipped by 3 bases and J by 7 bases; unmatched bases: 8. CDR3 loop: CASSFSGTGVGGYTF. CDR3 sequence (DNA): TGTGCCAGCAGCTTCAGCGGGACAGGGGTGGGTGGCTACACCTTC.

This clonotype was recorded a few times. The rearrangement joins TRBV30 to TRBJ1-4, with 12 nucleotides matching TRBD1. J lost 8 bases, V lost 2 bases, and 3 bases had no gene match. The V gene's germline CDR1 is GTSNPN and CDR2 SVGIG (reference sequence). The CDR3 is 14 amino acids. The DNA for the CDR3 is TGTGCCTGGAGTACGGGACAGGGGGCCGAAAAACTGTTTTTT. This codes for CAWSTGQGAEKLFF.

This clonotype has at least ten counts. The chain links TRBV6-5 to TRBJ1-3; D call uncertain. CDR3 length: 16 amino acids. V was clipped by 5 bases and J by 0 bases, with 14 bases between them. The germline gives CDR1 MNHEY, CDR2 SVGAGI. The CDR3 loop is CASSALYISSGNTIYF. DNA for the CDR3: TGTGCCAGCAGTGCCCTTTACATATCCTCTGGAAACACCATATATTTT.

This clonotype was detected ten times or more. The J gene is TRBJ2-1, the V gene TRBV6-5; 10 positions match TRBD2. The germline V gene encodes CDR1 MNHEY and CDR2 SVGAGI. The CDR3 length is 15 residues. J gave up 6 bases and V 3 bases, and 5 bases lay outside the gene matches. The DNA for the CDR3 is TGTGCCAGCAGTTATGCTAGCGGGAGCCTCAATGAGCAGTTCTTC. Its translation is CASSYASGSLNEQFF.

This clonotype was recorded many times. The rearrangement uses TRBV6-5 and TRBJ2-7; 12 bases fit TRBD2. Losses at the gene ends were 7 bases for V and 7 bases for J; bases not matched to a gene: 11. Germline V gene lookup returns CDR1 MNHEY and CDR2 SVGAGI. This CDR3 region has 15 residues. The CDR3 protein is CASNSASGRAREQYF. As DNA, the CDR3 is TGTGCCAGCAACTCAGCTAGCGGGAGGGCGCGGGAGCAGTACTTC.

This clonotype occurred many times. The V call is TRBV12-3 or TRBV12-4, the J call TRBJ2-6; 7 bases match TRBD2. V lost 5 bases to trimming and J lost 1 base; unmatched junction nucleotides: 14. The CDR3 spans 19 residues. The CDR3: CASSDRVGGRASGANVLTF. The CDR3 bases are TGTGCCAGCAGTGACCGAGTTGGCGGGAGAGCTTCTGGGGCCAACGTCCTGACTTTC.

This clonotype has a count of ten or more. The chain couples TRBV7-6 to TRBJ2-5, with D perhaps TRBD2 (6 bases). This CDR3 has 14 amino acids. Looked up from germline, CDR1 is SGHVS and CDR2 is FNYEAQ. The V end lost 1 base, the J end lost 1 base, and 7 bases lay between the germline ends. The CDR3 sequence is CASSLGGVQETQYF. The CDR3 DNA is TGTGCCAGCAGCTTAGGGGGGGTCCAAGAGACCCAGTACTTC.

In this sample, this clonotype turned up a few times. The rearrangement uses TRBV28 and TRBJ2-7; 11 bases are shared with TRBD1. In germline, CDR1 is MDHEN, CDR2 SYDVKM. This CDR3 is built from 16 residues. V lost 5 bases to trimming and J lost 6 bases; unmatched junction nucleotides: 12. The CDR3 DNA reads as TGTGCCAGCAGTATCTCTACGAGGACAGGGGGCTTCGAGCAGTACTTC. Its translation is CASSISTRTGGFEQYF.

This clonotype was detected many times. This CDR3 reads CASSQFGGDEQFF. CDR3 bases: TGTGCCAGTAGTCAATTCGGCGGCGATGAGCAGTTCTTC. The chain is built from TRBV19 and TRBJ2-1; the D is unclear. Germline V gene lookup returns CDR1 LNHDA and CDR2 SQIVND (reference sequence). The CDR3 is 13 amino acids. The ends were cut back, 5 bases at V and 8 bases at J, with 13 bases in the middle.

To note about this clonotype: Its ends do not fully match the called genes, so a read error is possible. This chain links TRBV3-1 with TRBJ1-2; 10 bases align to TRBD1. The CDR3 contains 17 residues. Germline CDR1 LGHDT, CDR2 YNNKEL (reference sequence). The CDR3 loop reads CASSQGRTGGRGSGYTF. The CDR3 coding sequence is TGTGCCAGTAGCCAAGGTAGGACAGGGGGAAGAGGTAGCGGCTACACCTTC.

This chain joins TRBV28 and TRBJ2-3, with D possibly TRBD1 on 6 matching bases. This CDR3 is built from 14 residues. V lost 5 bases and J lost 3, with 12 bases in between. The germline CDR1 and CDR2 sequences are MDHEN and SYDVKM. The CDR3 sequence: CASSADTGTDTQYF. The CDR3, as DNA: TGTGCCAGCAGTGCTGATACAGGGACAGATACGCAGTATTTT. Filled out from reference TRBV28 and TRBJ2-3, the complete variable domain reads DVKVTQSSRYLVKRTGEKVFLECVQDMDHENMFWYRQDPGLGLRLIYFSYDVKMKEKGDIPEGYSVSREKKERFSLILESASTNQTSMYLCASSADTGTDTQYFGPGTRLTVL.

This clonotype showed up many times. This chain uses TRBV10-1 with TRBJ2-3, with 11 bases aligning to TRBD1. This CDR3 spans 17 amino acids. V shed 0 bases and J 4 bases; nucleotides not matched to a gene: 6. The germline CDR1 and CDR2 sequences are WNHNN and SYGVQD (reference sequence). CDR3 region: CASSESGMGQGADTQYF. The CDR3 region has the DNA TGCGCCAGCAGTGAGTCGGGGATGGGACAGGGGGCAGATACGCAGTATTTT.

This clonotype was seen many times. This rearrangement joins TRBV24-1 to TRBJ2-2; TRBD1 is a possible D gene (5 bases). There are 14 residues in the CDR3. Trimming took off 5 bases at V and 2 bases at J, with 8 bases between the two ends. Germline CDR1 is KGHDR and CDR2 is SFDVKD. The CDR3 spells CATSGGANTGELFF. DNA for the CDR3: TGTGCCACCAGTGGGGGCGCCAACACCGGGGAGCTGTTTTTT.

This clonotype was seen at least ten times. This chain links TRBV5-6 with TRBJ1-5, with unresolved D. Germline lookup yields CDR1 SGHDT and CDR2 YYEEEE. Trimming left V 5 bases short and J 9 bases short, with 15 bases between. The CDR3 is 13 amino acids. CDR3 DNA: TGTGCCAGCAGTTTCAGCACCGAGGGGCCCCAGCATTTT. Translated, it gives CASSFSTEGPQHF.

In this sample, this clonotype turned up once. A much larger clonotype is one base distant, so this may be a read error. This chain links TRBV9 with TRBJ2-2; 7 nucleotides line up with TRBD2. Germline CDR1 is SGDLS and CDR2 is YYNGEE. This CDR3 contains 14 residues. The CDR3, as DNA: TGTGCCAGCAGCCTAGGACTAGTCACCAGGGAGCTGTTTTTT. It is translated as CASSLGLVTRELFF.